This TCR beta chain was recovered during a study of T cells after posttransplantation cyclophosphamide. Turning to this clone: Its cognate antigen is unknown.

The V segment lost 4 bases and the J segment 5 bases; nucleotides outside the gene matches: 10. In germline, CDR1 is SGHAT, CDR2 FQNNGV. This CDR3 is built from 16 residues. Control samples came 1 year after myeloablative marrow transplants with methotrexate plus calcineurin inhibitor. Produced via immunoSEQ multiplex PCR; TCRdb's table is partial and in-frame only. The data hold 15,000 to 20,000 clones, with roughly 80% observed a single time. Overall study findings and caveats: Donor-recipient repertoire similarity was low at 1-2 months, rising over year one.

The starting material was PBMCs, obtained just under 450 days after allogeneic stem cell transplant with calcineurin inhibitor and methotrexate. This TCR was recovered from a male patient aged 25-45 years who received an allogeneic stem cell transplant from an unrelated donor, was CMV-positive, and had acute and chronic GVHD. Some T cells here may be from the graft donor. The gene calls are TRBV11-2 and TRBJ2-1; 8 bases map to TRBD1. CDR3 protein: CASSSPDRGRDNEQFF. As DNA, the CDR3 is TGTGCCAGCAGCTCGCCCGACAGGGGTAGAGACAATGAGCAGTTCTTC.